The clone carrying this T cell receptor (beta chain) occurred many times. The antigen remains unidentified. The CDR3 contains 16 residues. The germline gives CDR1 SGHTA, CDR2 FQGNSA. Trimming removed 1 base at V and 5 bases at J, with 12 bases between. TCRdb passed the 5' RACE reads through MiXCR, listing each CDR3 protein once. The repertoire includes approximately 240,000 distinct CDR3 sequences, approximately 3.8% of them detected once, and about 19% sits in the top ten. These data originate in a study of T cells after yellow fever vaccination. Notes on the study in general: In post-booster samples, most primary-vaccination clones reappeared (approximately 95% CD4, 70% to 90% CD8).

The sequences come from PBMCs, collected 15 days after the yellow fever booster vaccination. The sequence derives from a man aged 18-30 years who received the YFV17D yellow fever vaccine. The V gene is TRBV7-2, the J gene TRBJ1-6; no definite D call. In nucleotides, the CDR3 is TGTGCCAGCAGCTTAGTACACACCCTCGATAATTCACCCCTCCACTTT. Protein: CASSLVHTLDNSPLHF.